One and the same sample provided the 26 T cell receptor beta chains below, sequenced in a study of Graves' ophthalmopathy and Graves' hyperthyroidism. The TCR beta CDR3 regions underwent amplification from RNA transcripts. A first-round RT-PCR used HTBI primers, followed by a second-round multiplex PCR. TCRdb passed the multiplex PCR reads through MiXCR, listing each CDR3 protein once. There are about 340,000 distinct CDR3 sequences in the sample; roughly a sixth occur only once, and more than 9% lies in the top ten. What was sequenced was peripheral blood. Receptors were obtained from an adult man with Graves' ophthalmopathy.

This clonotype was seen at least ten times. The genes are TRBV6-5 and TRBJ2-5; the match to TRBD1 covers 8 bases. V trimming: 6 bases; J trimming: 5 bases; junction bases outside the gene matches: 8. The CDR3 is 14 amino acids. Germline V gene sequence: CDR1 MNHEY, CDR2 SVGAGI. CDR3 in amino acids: CASRWDRISETQYF. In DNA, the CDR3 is TGTGCCAGCAGGTGGGACAGGATATCGGAGACCCAGTACTTC.

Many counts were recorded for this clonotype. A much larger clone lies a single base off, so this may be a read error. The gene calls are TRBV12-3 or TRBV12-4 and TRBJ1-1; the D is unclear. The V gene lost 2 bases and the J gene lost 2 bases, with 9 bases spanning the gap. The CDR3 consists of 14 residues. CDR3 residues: CASSLSSLNTEAFF. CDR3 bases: TGTGCCAGCAGTTTAAGCAGTCTCAACACTGAAGCTTTCTTT.

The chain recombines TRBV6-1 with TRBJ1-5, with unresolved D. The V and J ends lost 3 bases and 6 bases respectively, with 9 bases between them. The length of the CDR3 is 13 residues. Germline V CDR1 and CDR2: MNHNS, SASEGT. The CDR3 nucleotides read TGTGCCAGCAGTGATCGACTTATTCAGCCCCAGCATTTT. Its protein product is CASSDRLIQPQHF.

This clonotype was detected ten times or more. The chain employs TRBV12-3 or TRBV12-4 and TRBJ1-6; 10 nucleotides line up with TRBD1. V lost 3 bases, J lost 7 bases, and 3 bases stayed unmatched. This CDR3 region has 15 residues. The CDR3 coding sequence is TGTGCCAGCAGTTTCATGGGACAGGGGAATTCACCCCTCCACTTT. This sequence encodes CASSFMGQGNSPLHF.

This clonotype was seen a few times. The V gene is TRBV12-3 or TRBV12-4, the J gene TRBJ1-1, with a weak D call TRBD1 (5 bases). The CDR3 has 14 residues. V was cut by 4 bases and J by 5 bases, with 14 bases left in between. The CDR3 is CASSSNIGGTEAFF. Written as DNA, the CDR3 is TGTGCCAGCAGTTCGAATATTGGGGGAACTGAAGCTTTCTTT.

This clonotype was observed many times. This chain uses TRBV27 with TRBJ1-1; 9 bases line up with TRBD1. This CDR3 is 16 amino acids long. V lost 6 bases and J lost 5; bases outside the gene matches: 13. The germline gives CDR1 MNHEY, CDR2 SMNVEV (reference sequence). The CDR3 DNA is TGTGCCAGCAGCGAGAGCCCGGGGACAGGGACGACTGAAGCTTTCTTT. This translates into CASSESPGTGTTEAFF.

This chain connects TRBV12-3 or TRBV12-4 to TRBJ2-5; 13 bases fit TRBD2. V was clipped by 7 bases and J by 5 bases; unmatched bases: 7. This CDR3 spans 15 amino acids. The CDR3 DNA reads TGTGCCAGCACCGGACTAGCGGGAGAGGCTGAGACCCAGTACTTC. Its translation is CASTGLAGEAETQYF.

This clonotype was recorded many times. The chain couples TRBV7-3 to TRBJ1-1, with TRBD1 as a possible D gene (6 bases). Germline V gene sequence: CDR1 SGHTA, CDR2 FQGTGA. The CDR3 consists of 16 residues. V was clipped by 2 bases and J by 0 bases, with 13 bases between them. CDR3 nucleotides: TGTGCCAGCAGCTTAGTACCCCAGGGGTTGAACACTGAAGCTTTCTTT. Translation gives CASSLVPQGLNTEAFF.

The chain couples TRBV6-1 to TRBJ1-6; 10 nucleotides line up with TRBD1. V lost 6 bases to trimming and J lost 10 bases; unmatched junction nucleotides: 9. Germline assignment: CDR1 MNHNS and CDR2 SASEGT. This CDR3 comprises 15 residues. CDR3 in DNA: TGTGCCAGCAGATCTCCGGGACAGGGGTGGTCACCCCTCCACTTT. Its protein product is CASRSPGQGWSPLHF.

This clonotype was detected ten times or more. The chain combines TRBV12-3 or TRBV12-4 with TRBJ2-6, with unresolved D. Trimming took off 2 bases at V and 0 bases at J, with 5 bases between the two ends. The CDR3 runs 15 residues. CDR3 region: CASSLWGSGANVLTF. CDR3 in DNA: TGTGCCAGCAGTTTATGGGGCTCTGGGGCCAACGTCCTGACTTTC.

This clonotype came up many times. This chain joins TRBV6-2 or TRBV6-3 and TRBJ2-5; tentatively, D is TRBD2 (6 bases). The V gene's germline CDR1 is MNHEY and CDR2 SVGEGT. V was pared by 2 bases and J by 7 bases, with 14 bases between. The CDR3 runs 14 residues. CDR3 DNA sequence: TGTGCCAGCAGTTACGTCGGGGGAAGGAGGACCCAGTACTTC. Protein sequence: CASSYVGGRRTQYF.

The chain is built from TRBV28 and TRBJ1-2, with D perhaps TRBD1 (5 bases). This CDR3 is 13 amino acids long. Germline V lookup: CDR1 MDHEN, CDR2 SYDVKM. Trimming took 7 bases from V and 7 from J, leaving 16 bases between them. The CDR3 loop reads CASIRAGTPGYTF. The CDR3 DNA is TGTGCCAGCATAAGGGCAGGGACCCCTGGCTACACCTTC.

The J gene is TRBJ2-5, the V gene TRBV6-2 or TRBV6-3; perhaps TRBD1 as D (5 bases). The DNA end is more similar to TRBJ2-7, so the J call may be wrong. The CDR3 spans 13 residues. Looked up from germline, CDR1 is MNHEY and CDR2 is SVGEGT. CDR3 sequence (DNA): TGTGCCAGCAGTTGGAACAGGCCCTACGAGCAGTACTTC. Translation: CASSWNRPYEQYF.

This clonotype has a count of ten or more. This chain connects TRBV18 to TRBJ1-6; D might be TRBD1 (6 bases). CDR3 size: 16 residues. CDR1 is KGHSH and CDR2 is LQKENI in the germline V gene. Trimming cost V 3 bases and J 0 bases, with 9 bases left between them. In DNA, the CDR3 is TGTGCCAGCTCACCTACAGGGAGCTCCTATAATTCACCCCTCCACTTT. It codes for CASSPTGSSYNSPLHF.

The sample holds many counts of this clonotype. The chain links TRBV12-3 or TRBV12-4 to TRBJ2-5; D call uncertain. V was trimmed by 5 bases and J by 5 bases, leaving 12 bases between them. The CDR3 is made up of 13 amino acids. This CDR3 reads CASSVQRLETQYF. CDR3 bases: TGTGCCAGCAGTGTACAGCGATTGGAGACCCAGTACTTC.

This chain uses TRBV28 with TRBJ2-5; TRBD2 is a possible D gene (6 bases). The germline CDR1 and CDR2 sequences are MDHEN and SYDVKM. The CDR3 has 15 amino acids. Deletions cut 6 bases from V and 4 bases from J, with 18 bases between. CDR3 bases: TGTGCCAGCAGCACCCGGGGAGGTATCGGAGAGACCCAGTACTTC. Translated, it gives CASSTRGGIGETQYF.

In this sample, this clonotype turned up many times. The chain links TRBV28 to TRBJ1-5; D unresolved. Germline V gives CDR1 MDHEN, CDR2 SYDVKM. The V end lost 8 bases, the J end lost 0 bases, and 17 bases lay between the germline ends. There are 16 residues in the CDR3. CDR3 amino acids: CASRTTLGYSNQPQHF. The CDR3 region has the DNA TGTGCCAGCCGAACAACTTTGGGCTATAGCAATCAGCCCCAGCATTTT.

The CDR3 spells CASKGQGYQPQHF. Here the CDR3 DNA reads TGTGCCAGCAAGGGACAGGGCTATCAGCCCCAGCATTTT. This chain connects TRBV2 to TRBJ1-5; 9 positions match TRBD1. V dropped 7 bases and J dropped 5; count of bases not matched to a gene: 3. CDR3 size: 13 residues. Germline V gene data show CDR1 as SNHLY and CDR2 as FYNNEI.

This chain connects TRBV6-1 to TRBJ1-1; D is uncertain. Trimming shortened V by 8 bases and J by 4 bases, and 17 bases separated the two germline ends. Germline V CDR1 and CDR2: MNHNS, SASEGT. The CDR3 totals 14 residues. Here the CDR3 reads CASQPSGLGTEAFF. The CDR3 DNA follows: TGTGCCAGCCAACCCTCGGGATTAGGCACTGAAGCTTTCTTT.

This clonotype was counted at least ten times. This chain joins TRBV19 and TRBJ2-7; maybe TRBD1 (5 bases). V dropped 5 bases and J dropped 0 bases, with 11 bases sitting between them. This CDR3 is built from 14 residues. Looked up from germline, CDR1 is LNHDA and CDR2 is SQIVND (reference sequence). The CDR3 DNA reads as TGTGCCAGTAGTGCCAGGGCGGTCTCCTACGAGCAGTACTTC. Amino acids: CASSARAVSYEQYF.

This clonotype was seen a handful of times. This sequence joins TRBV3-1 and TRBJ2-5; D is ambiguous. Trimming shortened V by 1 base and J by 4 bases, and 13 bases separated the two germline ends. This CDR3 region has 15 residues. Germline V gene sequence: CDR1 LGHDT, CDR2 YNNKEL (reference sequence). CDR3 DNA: TGTGCCAGCAGCCAAGGGCGCGCCCGTACAGAGACCCAGTACTTC. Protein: CASSQGRARTETQYF.

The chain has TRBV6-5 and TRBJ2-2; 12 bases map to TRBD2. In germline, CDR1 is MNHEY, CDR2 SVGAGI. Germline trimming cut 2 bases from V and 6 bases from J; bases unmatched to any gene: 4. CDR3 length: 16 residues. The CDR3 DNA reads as TGTGCCAGCAGTTACCTCACTAGCGGGAGGCCCGGGGAGCTGTTTTTT. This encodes CASSYLTSGRPGELFF.

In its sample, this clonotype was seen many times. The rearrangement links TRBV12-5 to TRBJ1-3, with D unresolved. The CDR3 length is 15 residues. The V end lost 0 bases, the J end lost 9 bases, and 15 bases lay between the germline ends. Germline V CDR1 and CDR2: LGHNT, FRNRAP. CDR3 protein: CASGLVSGPQGTIYF. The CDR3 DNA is TGTGCTAGTGGTTTGGTATCTGGGCCCCAAGGCACCATATATTTT.

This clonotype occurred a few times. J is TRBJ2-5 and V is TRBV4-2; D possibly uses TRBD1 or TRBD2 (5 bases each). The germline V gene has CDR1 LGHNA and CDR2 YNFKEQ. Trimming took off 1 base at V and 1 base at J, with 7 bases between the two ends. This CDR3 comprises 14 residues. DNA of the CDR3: TGTGCCAGCAGCCAAGGGGACGGCCAAGAGACCCAGTACTTC. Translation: CASSQGDGQETQYF.

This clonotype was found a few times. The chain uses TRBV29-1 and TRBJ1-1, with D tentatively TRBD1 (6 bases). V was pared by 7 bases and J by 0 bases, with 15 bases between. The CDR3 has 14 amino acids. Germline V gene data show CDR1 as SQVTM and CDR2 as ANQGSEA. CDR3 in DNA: TGCAGCGCCGCACAGGGCACCTTGAACACTGAAGCTTTCTTT. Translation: CSAAQGTLNTEAFF.

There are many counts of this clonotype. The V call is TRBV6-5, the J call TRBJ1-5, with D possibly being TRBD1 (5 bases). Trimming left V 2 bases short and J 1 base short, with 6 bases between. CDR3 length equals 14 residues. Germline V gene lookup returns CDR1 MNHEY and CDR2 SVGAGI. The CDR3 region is CASSYEGSNQPQHF. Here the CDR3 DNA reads TGTGCCAGCAGTTACGAGGGGAGCAATCAGCCCCAGCATTTT.